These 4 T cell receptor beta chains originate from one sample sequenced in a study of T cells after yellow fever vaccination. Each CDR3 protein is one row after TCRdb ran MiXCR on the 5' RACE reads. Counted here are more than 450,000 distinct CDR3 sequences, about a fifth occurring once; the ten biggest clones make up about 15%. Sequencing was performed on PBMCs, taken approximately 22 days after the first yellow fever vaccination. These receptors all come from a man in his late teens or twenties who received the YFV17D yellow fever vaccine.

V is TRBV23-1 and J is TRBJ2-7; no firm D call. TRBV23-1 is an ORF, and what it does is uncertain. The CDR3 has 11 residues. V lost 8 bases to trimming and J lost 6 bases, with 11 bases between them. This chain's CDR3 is CASRFPSEQYV. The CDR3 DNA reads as TGCGCCAGCCGCTTCCCTAGCGAGCAGTACGTC.

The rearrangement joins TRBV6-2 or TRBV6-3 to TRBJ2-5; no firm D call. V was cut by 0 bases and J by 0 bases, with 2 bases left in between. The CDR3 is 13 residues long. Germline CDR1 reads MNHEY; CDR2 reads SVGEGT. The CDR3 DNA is TGTGCCAGCAGTTACTCCTACCAAGAGACCCAGTACTTC. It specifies CASSYSYQETQYF.

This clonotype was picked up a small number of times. CDR3: CASSYSTLRDNQPQHF. DNA of the CDR3: TGTGCCAGCAGTTACTCGACACTCAGAGACAATCAGCCCCAGCATTTT. This chain uses TRBV6-5 with TRBJ1-5; D is unresolved. The V and J ends lost 0 bases and 3 bases respectively, with 12 bases between them. Germline V gene data show CDR1 as MNHEY and CDR2 as SVGAGI. CDR3 length: 16 amino acids.

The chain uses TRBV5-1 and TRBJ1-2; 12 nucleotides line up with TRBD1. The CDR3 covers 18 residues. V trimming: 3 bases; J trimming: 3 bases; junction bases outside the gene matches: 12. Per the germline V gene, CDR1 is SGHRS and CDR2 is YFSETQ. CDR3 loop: CASSSAPRDRGQYYGYTF. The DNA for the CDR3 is TGCGCCAGCAGCTCAGCTCCCCGGGACAGGGGGCAATACTATGGCTACACCTTC.